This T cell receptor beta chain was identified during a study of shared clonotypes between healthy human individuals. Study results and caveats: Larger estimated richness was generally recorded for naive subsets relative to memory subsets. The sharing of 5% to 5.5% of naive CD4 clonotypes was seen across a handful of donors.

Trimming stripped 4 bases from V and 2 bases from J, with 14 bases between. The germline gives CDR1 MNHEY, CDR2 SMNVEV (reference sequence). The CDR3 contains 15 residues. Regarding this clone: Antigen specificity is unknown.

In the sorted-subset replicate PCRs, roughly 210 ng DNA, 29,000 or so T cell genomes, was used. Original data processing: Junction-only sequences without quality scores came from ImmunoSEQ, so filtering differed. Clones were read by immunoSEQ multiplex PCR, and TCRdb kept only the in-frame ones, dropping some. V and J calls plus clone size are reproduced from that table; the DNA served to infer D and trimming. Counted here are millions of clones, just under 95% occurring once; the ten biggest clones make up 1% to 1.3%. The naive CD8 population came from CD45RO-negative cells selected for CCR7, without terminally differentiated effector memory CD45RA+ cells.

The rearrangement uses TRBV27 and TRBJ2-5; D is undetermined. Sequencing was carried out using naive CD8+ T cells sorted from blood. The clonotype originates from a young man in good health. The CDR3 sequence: CASSSLRNLQETQYF. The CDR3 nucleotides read TGTGCCAGCAGTTCCCTCCGCAACTTGCAAGAGACCCAGTACTTC.